This is a list of T cell receptor beta chains from one sample in a study of cytomegalovirus exposure and HLA in healthy donors. Produced via immunoSEQ multiplex PCR; TCRdb's table is partial and in-frame only. The sample is made up of under 65,000 clones, and the top ten hold 9% to 15% of it. Input material: PBMCs. The receptors here all came from a woman aged 25 to 39 in good health and CMV-seropositive. CDR3s include the opening cysteine and the closing phenylalanine or tryptophan. D genes are given only for firm matches.

TRBJ1-1	NA	TRBV9	13	CASRMVPDTEAFF	TGTGCCAGCAGGATGGTACCGGACACTGAAGCTTTCTTT
TRBJ2-3	TRBD1	TRBV5-8	17	CASSRDRGTSSTDTQYF	TGTGCCAGCAGCCGGGACAGGGGGACTTCTAGCACAGATACGCAGTATTTT
TRBJ2-3	TRBD2	TRBV28	15	CASSGSGDGTDTQYF	TGTGCCAGCAGTGGGAGCGGGGACGGCACAGATACGCAGTATTTT
TRBJ2-7	NA	TRBV12-5	15	CASGFDTGSIYEQYF	TGTGCTAGTGGTTTTGATACCGGGAGCATCTACGAGCAGTACTTC
TRBJ2-7	TRBD2	TRBV6-1	15	CASSERAGGPYEQYF	TGTGCCAGCAGTGAGCGAGCGGGGGGGCCATACGAGCAGTACTTC
TRBJ2-6	TRBD1	TRBV4-1	17	CASSRGQGAKGANVLTF	TGCGCCAGCAGCCGAGGACAGGGGGCGAAGGGGGCCAACGTCCTGACTTTC
TRBJ2-1	NA	TRBV5-6	13	CASSLVFRGEQFF	TGTGCCAGCAGCTTGGTGTTCCGCGGTGAGCAGTTCTTC
TRBJ1-5	TRBD1	TRBV16	15	CASSQWDRENQPQHF	TGTGCCAGCAGCCAATGGGACAGGGAAAATCAGCCCCAGCATTTT
TRBJ1-2	TRBD1	TRBV28	15	CASTQTGGAGYGYTF	TGTGCCAGCACCCAGACAGGGGGCGCAGGCTATGGCTACACCTTC
TRBJ2-3	NA	TRBV7-8	12	CASSPEQATQYF	TGTGCCAGCAGCCCCGAACAGGCTACGCAGTATTTT
TRBJ2-2	TRBD2	TRBV7-2	15	CASSLLTSGVGELFF	TGTGCCAGCAGCTTACTGACTAGCGGGGTCGGGGAGCTGTTTTTT
TRBJ2-1	TRBD2	TRBV6-6	16	CASSYSGTSSQSEQFF	TGTGCCAGCAGTTACTCAGGGACTAGCTCTCAGAGTGAGCAGTTCTTC
TRBJ1-2	NA	TRBV7-9	12	CASSLERYGYTF	TGTGCCAGCAGCTTAGAACGGTATGGCTACACCTTC
TRBJ2-5	NA	TRBV20-1	11	CSARPKETQYF	TGCAGTGCTAGACCTAAGGAGACCCAGTACTTC
TRBJ2-7	NA	TRBV5-6	14	CASSLDRSSYEQYF	TGTGCCAGCAGCTTGGACAGGAGCTCCTACGAGCAGTACTTC
TRBJ2-7	TRBD1	TRBV5-6	15	CASSYAGTGIHEQYF	TGTGCCAGCAGTTATGCCGGGACAGGGATCCACGAGCAGTACTTC
TRBJ2-7	TRBD1	TRBV7-6	14	CASSLGTGTYEQYF	TGTGCCAGCAGCCTCGGGACAGGGACCTACGAGCAGTACTTC
TRBJ1-2	TRBD1	TRBV7-2	14	CASSRDSSLYGYTF	TGTGCCAGCAGCCGGGACAGCTCTCTCTATGGCTACACCTTC
TRBJ1-2	NA	TRBV7-9	12	CASSPTGSGYTF	TGTGCCAGCAGCCCCACAGGGAGTGGCTACACCTTC
TRBJ2-7	TRBD2	TRBV5-1	15	CASSFGLADFYEQYF	TGCGCCAGCAGCTTTGGACTAGCGGACTTTTACGAGCAGTACTTC
TRBJ2-1	NA	TRBV28	14	CASKPGLLDDEQFF	TGTGCCAGCAAACCGGGACTCCTAGACGATGAGCAGTTCTTC
TRBJ2-7	NA	TRBV4-2	12	CASRLTRREQYF	TGTGCCAGCAGACTAACGAGACGCGAGCAGTACTTC
TRBJ1-5	TRBD1	TRBV18	16	CASSLDRGLRNQPQHF	TGTGCCAGCTCCCTGGACAGGGGGCTTCGAAATCAGCCCCAGCATTTT
TRBJ1-1	NA	TRBV2	12	CASTMRGREAFF	TGTGCCAGCACTATGAGGGGGAGAGAAGCTTTCTTT
TRBJ1-4	NA	TRBV7-9	15	CASTTTGGSGEKLFF	TGTGCCAGCACCACGACCGGAGGGAGCGGCGAAAAACTGTTTTTT
TRBJ2-7	TRBD2	TRBV5-5	15	CASSFTSGSSYEQYF	TGTGCCAGCAGCTTCACTAGCGGCAGCTCCTACGAGCAGTACTTC
TRBJ2-5	NA	TRBV30	15	CAGGAGERFQETQYF	TGTGCCGGGGGGGCCGGGGAACGCTTCCAAGAGACCCAGTACTTC
TRBJ1-5	TRBD1	TRBV6-5	15	CASSPDRGLAQPQHF	TGTGCCAGCAGCCCGGACAGGGGGCTCGCTCAGCCCCAGCATTTT
TRBJ2-7	TRBD1	TRBV6-6	16	CASSTLPGQGTYEQYF	TGTGCCAGCAGTACATTACCGGGACAGGGGACCTACGAGCAGTACTTC
TRBJ2-1	NA	TRBV7-9	17	CASTPGEVPSSYNEQFF	TGTGCCAGCACCCCCGGTGAGGTCCCATCCTCATACAATGAGCAGTTCTTC
TRBJ1-1	NA	TRBV5-1	15	CASTRGRGGDTEAFF	TGCGCCAGCACCAGGGGCAGAGGGGGGGACACTGAAGCTTTCTTT
TRBJ1-1	TRBD1	TRBV5-1	14	CASSLDRGITEAFF	TGCGCCAGCAGCTTGGACAGGGGAATCACTGAAGCTTTCTTT
TRBJ1-2	TRBD1	TRBV7-2	15	CASSFSQTGSNGYTF	TGTGCCAGCAGCTTCTCCCAGACAGGGAGTAATGGCTACACCTTC
TRBJ2-5	TRBD2	TRBV28	16	CASSLRLAGSKETQYF	TGTGCCAGCAGTTTACGGCTAGCGGGGAGTAAAGAGACCCAGTACTTC
TRBJ1-6	NA	TRBV7-6	12	CASGTYNSPLHF	TGTGCCTCCGGGACATATAATTCACCCCTCCACTTT
TRBJ1-1	TRBD1	TRBV5-6	14	CASSGQVMNTEAFF	TGTGCCAGCAGCGGACAGGTCATGAACACTGAAGCTTTCTTT
TRBJ1-5	TRBD1	TRBV30	15	CAWSPTGSGNQPQHF	TGTGCCTGGAGTCCGACAGGGAGTGGCAATCAGCCCCAGCATTTT
TRBJ1-1	NA	TRBV18	14	CASSPASKNTEAFF	TGTGCCAGCTCACCGGCTTCAAAGAACACTGAAGCTTTCTTT
TRBJ1-2	NA	TRBV4-2	14	CASSPAWGVSGYTF	TGTGCCAGCAGCCCTGCGTGGGGGGTGAGTGGCTACACCTTC
TRBJ1-1	TRBD1	TRBV30	15	CAWSVPGTGGTEAFF	TGTGCCTGGAGTGTACCTGGGACAGGGGGGACTGAAGCTTTCTTT
TRBJ1-1	NA	TRBV18	13	CASSPLVNTEAFF	TGTGCCAGCTCACCTCTAGTTAACACTGAAGCTTTCTTT
TRBJ2-7	NA	TRBV5-1	13	CASSFGQTYEQYF	TGCGCCAGCAGCTTCGGACAGACCTACGAGCAGTACTTC
TRBJ2-1	NA	TRBV30	13	CAWTRSSYNEQFF	TGTGCCTGGACACGGTCCTCTTACAATGAGCAGTTCTTC
TRBJ2-2	TRBD2	TRBV9	20	CASSARPQTSGRSNTGELFF	TGTGCCAGCAGCGCACGCCCCCAGACTAGCGGGAGGTCGAACACCGGGGAGCTGTTTTTT
TRBJ2-1	NA	TRBV28	12	CASSLNYNEQFF	TGTGCCAGCAGCCTAAACTACAATGAGCAGTTCTTC
TRBJ1-2	NA	TRBV5-4	16	CASSSGTHKANYGYTF	TGTGCCAGCAGCTCGGGGACTCACAAAGCTAACTATGGCTACACCTTC
TRBJ1-1	NA	TRBV4-1	15	CASSRRTGRNTEAFF	TGCGCCAGCAGCCGGCGAACAGGGAGGAACACTGAAGCTTTCTTT